The clone carrying this T cell receptor (beta chain) was observed many times. The CDR3 consists of 15 residues. V shed 3 bases and J 8 bases; nucleotides not matched to a gene: 7. Looked up from germline, CDR1 is SNHLY and CDR2 is FYNNEI. Researchers attached unique molecular identifiers to individual cDNA molecules. TCRdb reprocessed the 5' RACE reads via MiXCR and lists one record per CDR3 protein. The sample shows tens of thousands of distinct CDR3 sequences, roughly 10% of them seen only once. The sample belongs to a study of early T cells in non-severe SARS-CoV-2 infection. Study context: Unpaired chains resulted from sequencing bulk RNA of unsorted whole blood.

The rearrangement joins TRBV2 to TRBJ2-1; 10 bases agree with TRBD2. Sequenced material: whole blood. This sequence originates from an adult who was a healthcare worker with PCR-confirmed SARS-CoV-2 infection or an uninfected control (not recorded which). The DNA of the CDR3 is TGTGCCAGCAGTGATGCCCTAGCGGGAGTCGATGAGCAGTTCTTC. As protein: CASSDALAGVDEQFF.